A selection of T cell receptor beta chains follows, all from one sample in a study of T cell responses to AZD1222 COVID-19 vaccine. Profiled with immunoSEQ multiplex PCR; TCRdb holds only in-frame clones, not every one. Of 200,000 or so clones listed, around 88% were seen once; the top ten hold approximately 7.7%. Source: peripheral blood, taken on day 0 of AZD1222 vaccination. The receptors derive from an adult in good health. CDR3s include the opening cysteine and the closing phenylalanine or tryptophan.

j_call: TRBJ1-1
v_call: TRBV30
cdr3_length: 14
cdr3_aa: CACKEGSGNTEAFF

j_call: TRBJ1-5
v_call: TRBV19
cdr3_length: 15
cdr3_aa: CASSIVRGENQPQHF

j_call: TRBJ2-3
v_call: TRBV5-5
cdr3_length: 13
cdr3_aa: CASSSTPQDTQYF

j_call: TRBJ2-5
v_call: TRBV20-1
cdr3_length: 12
cdr3_aa: CSASAGQETQYF

j_call: TRBJ1-4
v_call: TRBV7-2
cdr3_length: 14
cdr3_aa: CASSPLAAGEKLFF

j_call: TRBJ2-7
v_call: TRBV4-1
cdr3_length: 15
cdr3_aa: CASSQERQGTYEQYF

j_call: TRBJ2-5
v_call: TRBV9
cdr3_length: 15
cdr3_aa: CASSVGSGSQETQYF

j_call: TRBJ2-7
v_call: TRBV3-1/TRBV3-2
cdr3_length: 16
cdr3_aa: CASSQGGSHTTYEQYF

j_call: TRBJ2-5
v_call: TRBV5-4
cdr3_length: 14
cdr3_aa: CASSEGQAGETQYF

j_call: TRBJ1-2
v_call: TRBV27
cdr3_length: 14
cdr3_aa: CASSLKGGFYGYTF

j_call: TRBJ2-2
v_call: TRBV2
cdr3_length: 14
cdr3_aa: CASSETLGPGELFF

j_call: TRBJ1-2
v_call: TRBV28
cdr3_length: 12
cdr3_aa: CASRPNRDSYTF